A single sample gave rise to the 7 T cell receptor beta chains below, sequenced in a study of cytomegalovirus exposure and HLA in healthy donors. PCR was performed using 60 Vbeta and 13 Jbeta primers. This table comes from immunoSEQ multiplex PCR, and its TCRdb copy is limited to in-frame clones, with some not included. The sample records roughly 120,000 clones, around 77% being singletons. Sequencing was carried out using PBMCs. These TCRs come from a young man in good health and CMV-seropositive.

The genes are TRBV6-5 and TRBJ2-7; 11 nucleotides match TRBD1. The CDR3 consists of 14 residues. Trimming cost V 4 bases and J 9 bases; bases outside gene matches: 8. Per the germline V gene, CDR1 is MNHEY and CDR2 is SVGAGI. Written as DNA, the CDR3 is TGTGCCAGCAGTTGGGGACAGGGGGTCGCCCCGCAGTACTTC. Its translation is CASSWGQGVAPQYF.

This clone was seen just once. The chain combines TRBV9 with TRBJ1-2; D possibly corresponds to TRBD1 (6 bases). The CDR3 is 14 amino acids. Between the trimmed V and J ends, which lost 4 bases and 4 bases, there was a span of 14 bases. Germline V gene sequence: CDR1 SGDLS, CDR2 YYNGEE. The CDR3 protein is CASSPLDSFYGYTF. CDR3 in DNA: TGTGCCAGCAGCCCGTTGGACAGCTTCTATGGCTACACCTTC.

The chain recombines TRBV5-1 with TRBJ1-1; tentative D call: TRBD1 (5 bases). This CDR3 has 14 residues. Deletions cut 1 base from V and 5 bases from J, with 12 bases between. Germline CDR1 SGHRS, CDR2 YFSETQ. CDR3 amino acids: CASSLPGGVTEAFF. The CDR3 DNA follows: TGCGCCAGCAGCTTGCCGGGAGGGGTGACTGAAGCTTTCTTT.

The chain has TRBV5-6 and TRBJ2-7; possibly TRBD1 for D (8 bases). The ends were cut back, 1 base at V and 2 bases at J, with 16 bases in the middle. This CDR3 has 16 residues. Germline CDR1 and CDR2: SGHDT and YYEEEE. CDR3 DNA sequence: TGTGCCAGCAGCTTGACAGGGGGGGCCCTTCCCTACGAGCAGTACTTC. Amino acid sequence: CASSLTGGALPYEQYF.

V gene TRBV9 combines with J gene TRBJ2-7, with TRBD2 as a possible D gene (6 bases). V dropped 0 bases and J dropped 0 bases, with 7 bases sitting between them. Looked up from germline, CDR1 is SGDLS and CDR2 is YYNGEE. This CDR3 comprises 14 residues. In DNA form, the CDR3 reads TGTGCCAGCAGCGTAGGGAGGGGCTCCTACGAGCAGTACTTC. The encoded protein is CASSVGRGSYEQYF.

The J gene is TRBJ1-2, the V gene TRBV7-8; unclear D gene. V was clipped by 1 base and J by 2 bases, with 8 bases between them. CDR3 length: 14 residues. Germline-derived CDR1 and CDR2 are SGHVS and FQNEAQ. CDR3 DNA: TGTGCCAGCAGCTTAGGACGAGCGAACTATGGCTACACCTTC. Translated: CASSLGRANYGYTF.

The chain employs TRBV27 and TRBJ2-7; TRBD1 aligns across 9 bases. Germline CDR1 reads MNHEY; CDR2 reads SMNVEV (reference sequence). With V trimmed by 3 bases and J by 3 bases, 9 bases remained unmatched. This CDR3 is 16 amino acids long. The CDR3 is CASSFLGTGLGYEQYF. CDR3 sequence (DNA): TGTGCCAGCAGTTTCTTGGGGACAGGGTTAGGCTACGAGCAGTACTTC.